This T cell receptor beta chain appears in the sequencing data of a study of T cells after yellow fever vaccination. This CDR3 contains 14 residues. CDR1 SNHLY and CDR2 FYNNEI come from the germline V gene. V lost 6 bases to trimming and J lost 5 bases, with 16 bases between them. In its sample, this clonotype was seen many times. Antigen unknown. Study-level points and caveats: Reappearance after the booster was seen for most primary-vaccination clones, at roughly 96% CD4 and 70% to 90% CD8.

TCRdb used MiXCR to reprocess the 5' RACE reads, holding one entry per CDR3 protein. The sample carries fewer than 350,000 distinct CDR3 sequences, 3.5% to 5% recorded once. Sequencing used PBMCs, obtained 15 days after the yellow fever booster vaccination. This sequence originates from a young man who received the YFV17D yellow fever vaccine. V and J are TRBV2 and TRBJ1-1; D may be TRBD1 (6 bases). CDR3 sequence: CASSGQSRRTEAFF. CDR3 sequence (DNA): TGTGCCAGCAGCGGACAGTCTCGGAGGACTGAAGCTTTCTTT.